Included here is one T cell receptor (beta chain) sequence, with context. The identical CDR3 is also encoded by other nucleotide sequences in the sample. As defined, naive CD8 cells were CD45RO-negative and positively selected for CCR7, with terminally differentiated effector memory CD45RA+ cells excluded. Each donor was a Caucasian adult residing in Nashville, Tennessee. These data originate in a study of shared clonotypes between healthy human individuals. Assay execution took place at the deep level. The data were produced by immunoSEQ multiplex PCR, yet TCRdb's version contains in-frame clones alone and is incomplete. The sample includes around 1.9 million clones, around 93% of them seen just once. Trimming took off 4 bases at V and 1 base at J, with 8 bases between the two ends. There are 13 residues in the CDR3. Germline loops: CDR1 MGHDK, CDR2 SYGVNS.

V usage is TRBV25-1 and J usage is TRBJ2-7; perhaps TRBD1 as D (5 bases). The sequencing input was naive CD8+ T cells from PBMCs. This TCR came from a man between 18 and 29 years old in good health. Some clones in this sample may be carry-over from other donors' samples. The CDR3 loop is CASSGTGSYEQYF. DNA for the CDR3: TGTGCCAGCAGTGGCACAGGTTCCTACGAGCAGTACTTC.